This T cell receptor (beta chain) was identified during a study of blood T cell repertoires in COVID-19. Overall study context: Donors in the United States, Italy and Spain gave samples during acute or convalescent COVID-19. Nucleic acid was either cDNA or gDNA, and it came from T cells, B-cell-depleted T cells, or PBMCs.

Individuals drawn from under 30 US areas were about 18 to 89 years old. In the study's own analysis: Estimates of nucleated cell counts were drawn from the amplification of reference gene primers. Profiling relied on immunoSEQ multiplex PCR, and the TCRdb table lists in-frame clones only, not all of them. V and J calls and clone size come straight from that table; D and trimming were deduced from the DNA. The sample records 200,000 to 300,000 clones, about 86% being singletons. The CDR3 is made up of 14 amino acids. The V end was cut by 2 bases, the J end by 3 bases, with 11 bases between. The germline V gene has CDR1 LGHNA and CDR2 YNFKEQ.

This chain joins TRBV4-2 and TRBJ2-7, with D possibly matching TRBD2 (5 bases). Sequenced material: PBMCs or T cells enriched from blood (not recorded which). The TCR was taken from a woman aged 40 to 55 with acute COVID-19. CDR3 coding DNA: TGTGCCAGCAGCCAAAACGTGGGAGACTACGAGCAGTACTTC. The encoded protein is CASSQNVGDYEQYF.